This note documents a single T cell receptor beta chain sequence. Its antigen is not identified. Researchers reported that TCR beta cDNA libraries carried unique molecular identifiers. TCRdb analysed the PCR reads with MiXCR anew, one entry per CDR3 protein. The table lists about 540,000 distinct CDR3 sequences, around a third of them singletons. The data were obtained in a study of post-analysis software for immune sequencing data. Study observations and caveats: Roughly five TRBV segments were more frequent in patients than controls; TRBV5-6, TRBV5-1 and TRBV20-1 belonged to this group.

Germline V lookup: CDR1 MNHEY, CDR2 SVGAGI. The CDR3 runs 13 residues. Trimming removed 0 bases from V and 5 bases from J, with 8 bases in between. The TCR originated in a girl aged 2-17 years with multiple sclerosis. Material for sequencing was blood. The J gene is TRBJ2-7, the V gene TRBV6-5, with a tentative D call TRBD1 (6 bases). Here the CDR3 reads CASSYSSGDEQYF. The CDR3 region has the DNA TGTGCCAGCAGTTACTCGTCAGGGGACGAGCAGTACTTC.